The clone carrying this T cell receptor (beta chain) has a handful of counts. This record belongs to a study of blood T cell repertoires in COVID-19. Across the study: Samples representing acute and convalescent COVID-19 were sourced from the United States, Italy and Spain.

As handled by the study authors: Reference gene primer amplification gave estimated nucleated cell counts. Measured with immunoSEQ multiplex PCR; TCRdb has only the in-frame clones, and not every one. That table is the source of V, J and clone size, and D and trimming were worked out from the DNA. The data contain under 40,000 clones, 70% to 85% of them singletons. Germline assignment: CDR1 SGHAT and CDR2 FQNNGV. This CDR3 comprises 11 residues. Trimming stripped 4 bases from V and 9 bases from J, with 10 bases between. The clonotype originates from a woman aged 55-69 years with acute or convalescent COVID-19. The source material was peripheral blood. This chain links TRBV11-2 with TRBJ2-7, with D tentatively TRBD1 (5 bases). Written as DNA, the CDR3 is TGTGCCAGCAGCTCCGGCACAGGGCAGTACTTC. It is translated as CASSSGTGQYF.